These 17 T cell receptor beta chains were all obtained from the same sample, sequenced in a study of blood T cells in healthy people across ages. Alongside a J-beta primer mix, a sample-barcoded 5' primer served in a second PCR lasting 7 to 11 cycles. TCRdb re-called the 5' RACE reads through MiXCR, storing one row per CDR3 protein. The sample holds 750,000 to 1,000,000 distinct CDR3 sequences, almost 30% seen once. The same sample was also studied in work on T cells of mothers and their children.

Input material: blood. All receptors derive from a woman aged 40 to 50 in good health.

Concerning this clonotype itself: A junction end diverges from the germline sequence, so it may reflect a read error. This rearrangement joins TRBV12-3 or TRBV12-4 to TRBJ2-1; the D gene is possibly TRBD2 (5 bases). The CDR3 totals 13 residues. Here the CDR3 reads CASSPRVYSEQFF. The DNA for the CDR3 is TGTGCCAGCAGTCCGAGGGTTTACAGTGAGCAGTTCTTC.

This clonotype was seen ten or more times. The V call is TRBV7-8, the J call TRBJ2-5, with no clear D. Trimming shortened V by 5 bases and J by 6 bases, and 22 bases separated the two germline ends. The V gene's germline CDR1 is SGHVS and CDR2 FQNEAQ. CDR3 length: 16 amino acids. The DNA of the CDR3 is TGTGCCAGCAGCCTACGAATCTTTGGAGACTCCCAGACCCAGTACTTC. Amino acid sequence: CASSLRIFGDSQTQYF.

The V and J genes are TRBV6-1 and TRBJ2-7, with D maybe TRBD2 (5 bases). Trimming took off 0 bases at V and 0 bases at J, with 9 bases between the two ends. This CDR3 contains 15 residues. Germline CDR1 reads MNHNS; CDR2 reads SASEGT. CDR3 region: CASSEAVDYSYEQYF. The CDR3 region has the DNA TGTGCCAGCAGTGAAGCGGTAGACTACTCCTACGAGCAGTACTTC.

The chain recombines TRBV5-1 with TRBJ2-1, with TRBD2 identical over 10 bases. Germline V gives CDR1 SGHRS, CDR2 YFSETQ. The CDR3 runs to 14 residues. V was pared by 4 bases and J by 13 bases, with 11 bases of the junction left unmatched. CDR3 sequence reads: CASSPGTSEETQFF. The CDR3 coding sequence is TGCGCCAGCAGCCCCGGGACTAGCGAAGAGACCCAGTTCTTC.

The chain is built from TRBV5-1 and TRBJ1-2; TRBD1 is a possible D gene (6 bases). The CDR3 covers 15 residues. V was clipped by 6 bases and J by 3 bases, with 18 bases between them. CDR1 SGHRS and CDR2 YFSETQ come from the germline V gene. CDR3 sequence reads: CASNSATGGDYGYTF. CDR3 bases: TGCGCCAGCAACTCCGCGACAGGAGGCGACTATGGCTACACCTTC.

This clonotype was detected ten times or more. The chain has TRBV7-9 and TRBJ1-2; D is perhaps TRBD1 (5 bases). CDR3 length: 14 amino acids. The V end lost 5 bases, the J end lost 5 bases, and 15 bases lay between the germline ends. CDR1 and CDR2 from the germline V gene are SEHNR and FQNEAQ (reference sequence). This chain's CDR3 is CASSDRDPLYGYTF. CDR3 sequence (DNA): TGTGCCAGCAGCGACCGGGACCCCCTTTATGGCTACACCTTC.

The rearrangement joins TRBV5-1 to TRBJ2-5; 7 nucleotides agree with TRBD1. CDR1 and CDR2 (germline): SGHRS, YFSETQ. The CDR3 runs 14 residues. J was trimmed by 2 bases and V by 3 bases; bases with no gene match: 4. The CDR3 nucleotides read TGCGCCAGCAGCTGGAGGACAGGACAAGAGACCCAGTACTTC. Translated, it gives CASSWRTGQETQYF.

Comments on this clonotype: A much more abundant neighbour one base away suggests this may be a read error. The chain couples TRBV28 to TRBJ2-7; TRBD2 matches at 8 bases. The CDR3 length is 18 residues. Germline values: CDR1 MDHEN, CDR2 SYDVKM. The CDR3 nucleotides read TGTGCCAGCAGTTCTGGAGGTCTAGCGGGCTTCCGATCCTACGAGCGGTACTTC. This gives the protein CASSSGGLAGFRSYERYF.

This clonotype has only one observation. The chain carries TRBV6-2 or TRBV6-3 and TRBJ1-5, with TRBD1 as a possible D gene (5 bases). Trimming pared 8 bases from V and 2 bases from J, leaving 13 bases between. CDR1 and CDR2 (germline): MNHEY, SVGEGT. The CDR3 spans 14 residues. This chain's CDR3 is CASGSGTRNQPQHF. The CDR3 nucleotides read TGTGCCAGCGGTAGCGGGACCCGCAATCAGCCCCAGCATTTT.

As to this clonotype: A junction boundary mismatches the germline segment, possibly from a read error. The chain is built from TRBV7-9 and TRBJ1-5; 10 bases map to TRBD1. This CDR3 region has 14 residues. In germline, CDR1 is SEHNR, CDR2 FQNEAQ (reference sequence). The CDR3 DNA sequence: TGTGCCGGCAGCCCGGGGACAGGGGATCAGCCCCAGCATTTT. It encodes CAGSPGTGDQPQHF.

The rearrangement links TRBV6-6 to TRBJ2-5; 8 bases are shared with TRBD2. The CDR3 is 14 amino acids. With 6 bases clipped from V and 11 bases from J, the junction kept 14 bases outside the gene matches. In germline, CDR1 is MNHNY, CDR2 SVGAGI (reference sequence). DNA of the CDR3: TGTGCCAGCAGAACGGGAGGGCTAGGGGAGGAGCAGTACTTC. This sequence encodes CASRTGGLGEEQYF.

A remark on this clonotype: A much bigger clone sits one base away, suggesting this may be a read error. The chain carries TRBV20-1 and TRBJ2-7; TRBD2 is a possible D gene (6 bases). Germline CDR1 DFQATT, CDR2 SNEGSKA (reference sequence). The CDR3 extends over 13 amino acids. Between the trimmed V and J ends, which lost 1 base and 7 bases, there was a span of 14 bases. DNA for the CDR3: TGCAGTGCTAGAGGGGGACTGGGCGCTGAGCAGTACTTC. Its protein product is CSARGGLGAEQYF.

This clonotype came up a few times. The chain combines TRBV6-6 with TRBJ1-1; no reliable D call. The CDR3 is 11 amino acids. Germline values: CDR1 MNHNY, CDR2 SVGAGI (reference sequence). Trimming stripped 5 bases from V and 11 bases from J, with 12 bases between. CDR3 amino acids: CASSTDLVAFF. The CDR3 region has the DNA TGTGCCAGCAGTACAGACTTGGTCGCTTTCTTT.

The chain couples TRBV12-3 or TRBV12-4 to TRBJ2-1; D possibly corresponds to TRBD1 (5 bases). This CDR3 comprises 12 residues. Deletions cut 6 bases from V and 8 bases from J, with 11 bases between. The DNA of the CDR3 is TGTGCCAGCAGGTTCGTAGGGGATGAGCAGTTCTTC. Its translation: CASRFVGDEQFF.

The J gene is TRBJ2-3, the V gene TRBV7-9; D is perhaps TRBD1 or TRBD2 (5 bases each). Germline assignment: CDR1 SEHNR and CDR2 FQNEAQ (reference sequence). The CDR3 consists of 15 residues. Trimming left V 1 base short and J 1 base short, with 9 bases between. CDR3 sequence (DNA): TGTGCCAGCAGCTTAGGGGACGGGGGCACAGATACGCAGTATTTT. It encodes CASSLGDGGTDTQYF.

A note on this clonotype: It may be a read error: a sequence one base away is much more abundant. The chain employs TRBV7-3 and TRBJ2-3; the match to TRBD2 covers 9 bases. The germline CDR1 and CDR2 sequences are SGHTA and FQGTGA. J was trimmed by 0 bases and V by 7 bases; bases with no gene match: 5. CDR3 length: 15 amino acids. The CDR3 loop reads CASNLAGGSTDTQYF. The CDR3 bases are TGTGCCAGCAACTTGGCGGGGGGGAGCACAGATACGCAGTATTTT.

This chain links TRBV11-2 with TRBJ2-5; no clear D. Trimming shortened V by 1 base and J by 9 bases, and 12 bases separated the two germline ends. The CDR3 is made up of 13 amino acids. Germline CDR1 reads SGHAT; CDR2 reads FQNNGV. CDR3 sequence (DNA): TGTGCCAGCAGCTTAGGGCACCGTGAGGCCCAGTACTTC. Translated: CASSLGHREAQYF.